A single sample is the source of the 18 T cell receptor beta chains below, sequenced in a study of follicular helper T cells after annual influenza vaccination (TCRdb year 2017). The time point label for this specimen denotes: 2014-2015 season, pre-vaccination. The protocol used for the library was the immunoSEQ multiplex PCR assay. Held by TCRdb, this immuneACCESS table contains in-frame sequences only and omits some clones. Under half of the omission traces to an unresolved V gene where checked; the cause of the rest is unknown. This sample holds approximately 30,000 clones; more than 80% were observed only once. Clones ranked in the top ten supply approximately 1.2% of the sample. The input for sequencing was CXCR5+ CD38- circulating T follicular helper cells from blood, taken on the day of influenza vaccination. Interpreted using the paper, the cell subset or site label stands for: circulating Tfh, non-naive CD4+CXCR5+PD-1+ (ICOS+CD38+ or ICOS-CD38-). The receptors shown here come from an adult who received the influenza vaccine.

The CDR3: CSVDSEGGYTF. The CDR3, as DNA: TGCAGCGTTGATTCAGAGGGTGGCTACACCTTC. The rearrangement links TRBV29-1 to TRBJ1-2; D is unresolved. The V end lost 3 bases, the J end lost 7 bases, and 9 bases lay between the germline ends. CDR1 and CDR2 (germline): SQVTM, ANQGSEA. This CDR3 comprises 11 residues. The variable domain in full, completed from reference TRBV29-1 and TRBJ1-2, reads SAVISQKPSRDICQRGTSLTIQCQVDSQVTMMFWYRQQPGQSLTLIATANQGSEATYESGFVIDKFPISRPNLTFSTLTVSNMSPEDSSIYLCSVDSEGGYTFGSGTRLTVV.

The rearrangement links TRBV7-2 to TRBJ2-5; 11 nucleotides agree with TRBD2. V trimming: 5 bases; J trimming: 5 bases; junction bases outside the gene matches: 7. Germline CDR1 SGHTA, CDR2 FQGNSA. The CDR3 spans 15 residues. CDR3 in DNA: TGTGCCAGCAGCCGTAGCGGGGGGGCCGTTGAGACCCAGTACTTC. Protein sequence: CASSRSGGAVETQYF.

The genes are TRBV7-9 and TRBJ2-7; tentatively, D is TRBD2 (6 bases). CDR3 size: 14 residues. The V gene's germline CDR1 is SEHNR and CDR2 FQNEAQ (reference sequence). V was clipped by 4 bases and J by 6 bases, with 16 bases between them. CDR3: CASSWGDGRGEQYF. The DNA for the CDR3 is TGTGCCAGCAGCTGGGGGGACGGGAGAGGCGAGCAGTACTTC.

This chain connects TRBV21-1 to TRBJ2-7; no DNA check was done on the table's D call, TRBD2. TRBV21-1 is given as a pseudogene. This CDR3 spans 16 amino acids. The CDR3 DNA reads TGTGCCAGCAGCTCAAAGGTAGTACCGGGGTCCTACGAGCAGTACTTC. Protein product: CASSSKVVPGSYEQYF.

This clone was seen a few times. DNA for the CDR3: TGTGCCATCGGTGCTAGCGGGAGTGGGTCGCAGACCCAGTACTTC. Translated: CAIGASGSGSQTQYF. The chain has TRBV10-3 and TRBJ2-5; 10 positions match TRBD2. The V gene end was trimmed by 8 bases and the J gene end by 6 bases; junction bases not matched to a gene: 12. Germline-derived CDR1 and CDR2 are ENHRY and SYGVKD. The CDR3 is 15 amino acids.

This clone was found a few times. This chain connects TRBV7-3 to TRBJ2-3, with 8 bases aligning to TRBD1. The CDR3 covers 14 residues. The junction had 7 bases not matched to a gene; V was cut back by 3 bases and J by 8 bases. Per the germline V gene, CDR1 is SGHTA and CDR2 is FQGTGA. The chain's CDR3 is CASSFQGAGATQYF. The CDR3, as DNA: TGTGCCAGCAGCTTTCAGGGGGCAGGGGCTACGCAGTATTTT.

The chain recombines TRBV7-8 with TRBJ2-7; a possible D gene is TRBD2 (6 bases). This CDR3 is built from 13 residues. CDR1 and CDR2 (germline): SGHVS, FQNEAQ. The V end lost 1 base, the J end lost 7 bases, and 11 bases lay between the germline ends. The CDR3 reads CASSLVLGGEQYF. The CDR3 bases are TGTGCCAGCAGCTTAGTCCTTGGAGGGGAGCAGTACTTC. Full variable domain (missing parts from reference TRBV7-8 and TRBJ2-7): GAGVSQSPRYKVAKRGQDVALRCDPISGHVSLFWYQQALGQGPEFLTYFQNEAQLDKSGLPSDRFFAERPEGSVSTLKIQRTQQEDSAVYLCASSLVLGGEQYFGPGTRLTVT.

J is TRBJ2-5 and V is TRBV2; the D gene is possibly TRBD2 (5 bases). The J call may not be correct, given that the DNA end is closer to TRBJ2-7. Germline CDR1 SNHLY, CDR2 FYNNEI. This CDR3 is built from 14 residues. The chain's CDR3 is CASKVELDGYEQYF. Written as DNA, the CDR3 is TGTGCCAGCAAGGTTGAACTAGATGGCTACGAGCAGTACTTC.

This chain connects TRBV6-1 to TRBJ2-7; TRBD1 matches 7 bases. This CDR3 has 14 residues. V dropped 8 bases and J dropped 2; count of bases not matched to a gene: 9. Germline V lookup: CDR1 MNHNS, CDR2 SASEGT. The DNA for the CDR3 is TGTGCCAGCTCGACGACAGGGTCGCCCTACGAGCAGTACTTC. Translated, it gives CASSTTGSPYEQYF.

The table lists this clone with a few counts. The genes are TRBV28 and TRBJ1-4; D ambiguous. This CDR3 comprises 14 residues. From germline, CDR1 is MDHEN and CDR2 SYDVKM. Trimming took 1 base from V and 4 from J, leaving 7 bases between them. Here the CDR3 DNA reads TGTGCCAGCAGTTTATCCAGTCGTAATGAAAAACTGTTTTTT. It specifies CASSLSSRNEKLFF.

The chain combines TRBV19 with TRBJ2-2; D gene uncertain. The CDR3 consists of 14 residues. V shed 4 bases and J shed 3 bases, with 9 bases lying between them. CDR1 and CDR2 (germline): LNHDA, SQIVND (reference sequence). The CDR3 DNA is TGTGCCAGTAGTACCCTCTACGACACCGGGGAGCTGTTTTTT. Translating it yields CASSTLYDTGELFF.

V is TRBV4-1 and J is TRBJ1-5, with D possibly being TRBD1 (5 bases). Germline V gene lookup returns CDR1 MGHRA and CDR2 YSYEKL. V was cut by 6 bases and J by 2 bases, with 14 bases left in between. The CDR3 runs to 15 residues. This CDR3 reads CASRGTGEGNQPQHF. The CDR3 DNA reads as TGCGCCAGCAGGGGCACAGGCGAAGGCAATCAGCCCCAGCATTTT.

J is TRBJ2-7 and V is TRBV5-4, with D possibly TRBD2 on 6 matching bases. Trimming cost V 3 bases and J 3 bases, with 16 bases left between them. This CDR3 has 15 residues. Per the germline V gene, CDR1 is SGHNT and CDR2 is YYREEE (reference sequence). DNA for the CDR3: TGTGCCAGCAGCTGGGGTGCGCGGGGCGACTACGAGCAGTACTTC. Protein product: CASSWGARGDYEQYF.

The sample holds one count of this clone. The chain combines TRBV5-4 with TRBJ2-5; 11 positions agree with TRBD2. CDR1 is SGHNT and CDR2 is YYREEE in the germline V gene (reference sequence). This CDR3 is built from 16 residues. Germline trimming cut 0 bases from V and 4 bases from J; bases unmatched to any gene: 5. CDR3 sequence (DNA): TGTGCCAGCAGCTTGGTTAGCGGGGGGGCAGTAGAGACCCAGTACTTC. Its translation: CASSLVSGGAVETQYF. The variable domain in full, with the rest retrieved from reference TRBV5-4 and TRBJ2-5, is ETGVTQSPTHLIKTRGQQVTLRCSSQSGHNTVSWYQQALGQGPQFIFQYYREEENGRGNFPPRFSGLQFPNYSSELNVNALELDDSALYLCASSLVSGGAVETQYFGPGTRLLVL.

J is TRBJ2-5 and V is TRBV28; D is unclear. The CDR3 has 11 residues. Germline CDR1 MDHEN, CDR2 SYDVKM. Trimming removed 2 bases from V and 7 bases from J, with 5 bases in between. CDR3 nucleotides: TGTGCCAGCAGTTTACTCGGGACCCAGTACTTC. It yields the protein CASSLLGTQYF.

The V call is TRBV27, the J call TRBJ2-5; 12 positions agree with TRBD2. Germline lookup yields CDR1 MNHEY and CDR2 SMNVEV (reference sequence). CDR3 size: 15 residues. V was pared by 4 bases and J by 0 bases, with 0 bases of the junction left unmatched. Here the CDR3 DNA reads TGTGCCAGCAGTTGGACTAGCGGGGACCAAGAGACCCAGTACTTC. This codes for CASSWTSGDQETQYF.

The chain recombines TRBV10-2 with TRBJ2-3; TRBD2 aligns across 13 bases. J was trimmed by 6 bases and V by 8 bases; bases with no gene match: 5. The CDR3 is made up of 14 amino acids. The germline V gene has CDR1 WSHSY and CDR2 SAAADI. CDR3 DNA sequence: TGCGCCAGCCTCGGACTAGCGGGGGAGGATACGCAGTATTTT. Translating it yields CASLGLAGEDTQYF.

The J gene is TRBJ2-7, the V gene TRBV20-1, with no clear D. CDR3 length: 10 amino acids. V was cut by 6 bases and J by 6 bases, with 9 bases left in between. Germline CDR1 is DFQATT and CDR2 is SNEGSKA (reference sequence). CDR3 sequence: CSAAAVEQYF. CDR3 bases: TGCAGTGCCGCTGCGGTCGAGCAGTACTTC.